Listed below are T cell receptor beta chains from one sample, sequenced in a study of early stage breast cancer tumors. This table comes from immunoSEQ multiplex PCR, and its TCRdb copy is limited to in-frame clones, with some not included. The table lists over 3,500 clones, 65% to 80% of them singletons, with less than 20% in the top ten. The sequenced sample consisted of breast tumor tissue. The receptors here all came from a person aged 35-50 years with breast cancer. Each CDR3 is given with its conserved first and last residue. D genes are given only for firm matches. The size field is filled for only some rows; it gives once, few, many or a size class.

v_call: TRBV6-1
d_call: -
clone_size: -
j_call: TRBJ1-1
cdr3_aa: CASSGPLNTEAFF
cdr3_nt: TGTGCCAGCAGTGGCCCCCTGAACACTGAAGCTTTCTTT

v_call: TRBV9
d_call: -
clone_size: -
j_call: TRBJ2-7
cdr3_aa: CASSKQGTLGYEQYF
cdr3_nt: TGTGCCAGCAGCAAGCAGGGCACCCTGGGGTACGAGCAGTACTTC

v_call: TRBV4-3
d_call: TRBD1
clone_size: large
j_call: TRBJ2-7
cdr3_aa: CASSQEYRGSYEQYF
cdr3_nt: TGCGCCAGCAGCCAAGAGTACAGGGGATCCTACGAGCAGTACTTC

v_call: TRBV7-9
d_call: -
clone_size: few
j_call: TRBJ1-2
cdr3_aa: CASSEGRVPLYGYTF
cdr3_nt: TGTGCCAGCAGTGAGGGTCGCGTGCCCCTCTATGGCTACACCTTC

v_call: TRBV5-1
d_call: -
clone_size: -
j_call: TRBJ2-1
cdr3_aa: CASSFGGDYNEQFF
cdr3_nt: TGCGCCAGCAGCTTTGGCGGGGATTACAATGAGCAGTTCTTC

v_call: TRBV28
d_call: -
clone_size: -
j_call: TRBJ1-4
cdr3_aa: CASSLEGLREKLFF
cdr3_nt: TGTGCCAGCAGCTTAGAGGGACTTAGGGAAAAACTGTTTTTT

v_call: TRBV7-6
d_call: -
clone_size: once
j_call: TRBJ1-4
cdr3_aa: CASSLTDLGDEKLFF
cdr3_nt: TGTGCCAGCAGCTTAACAGACTTGGGAGACGAAAAACTGTTTTTT

v_call: TRBV5-4
d_call: TRBD1
clone_size: few
j_call: TRBJ1-1
cdr3_aa: CASSADRGGDTEAFF
cdr3_nt: TGTGCCAGCAGTGCAGACAGGGGAGGCGACACTGAAGCTTTCTTT

v_call: TRBV2
d_call: TRBD1
clone_size: -
j_call: TRBJ1-2
cdr3_aa: CASSVRGHGEGYTF
cdr3_nt: TGTGCCAGCAGTGTAAGGGGGCACGGGGAAGGCTACACCTTC

v_call: TRBV29-1
d_call: -
clone_size: -
j_call: TRBJ1-1
cdr3_aa: CSVFGGTEAFF
cdr3_nt: TGCAGCGTGTTCGGCGGCACTGAAGCTTTCTTT

v_call: TRBV11-3
d_call: -
clone_size: -
j_call: TRBJ1-5
cdr3_aa: CASSPDWPGRVGQPQHF
cdr3_nt: TGTGCCAGCAGCCCAGACTGGCCAGGGAGGGTGGGTCAGCCCCAGCATTTT

v_call: TRBV10-3
d_call: TRBD1
clone_size: -
j_call: TRBJ1-1
cdr3_aa: CAITQNRGNTEAFF
cdr3_nt: TGTGCCATCACCCAAAACAGGGGGAACACTGAAGCTTTCTTT

v_call: TRBV5-6
d_call: -
clone_size: -
j_call: TRBJ1-1
cdr3_aa: CASSLLRTTANTEAFF
cdr3_nt: TGTGCCAGCAGCTTATTAAGGACGACAGCGAACACTGAAGCTTTCTTT

v_call: TRBV27
d_call: -
clone_size: -
j_call: TRBJ1-2
cdr3_aa: CASSLSGYGYTF
cdr3_nt: TGTGCCAGCAGTTTGTCAGGGTATGGCTACACCTTC

v_call: TRBV27
d_call: -
clone_size: few
j_call: TRBJ1-3
cdr3_aa: CASGTDPLNTIYF
cdr3_nt: TGTGCCAGCGGGACGGACCCGTTGAACACCATATATTTT

v_call: TRBV7-2
d_call: -
clone_size: few
j_call: TRBJ1-1
cdr3_aa: CASSLEGGLRAEAFF
cdr3_nt: TGTGCCAGCAGCTTAGAGGGGGGGCTTCGTGCTGAAGCTTTCTTT

v_call: TRBV4-3
d_call: TRBD2
clone_size: -
j_call: TRBJ2-1
cdr3_aa: CASSPQGGGLNEQFF
cdr3_nt: TGCGCCAGCAGCCCTCAAGGCGGGGGGTTGAATGAGCAGTTCTTC

v_call: TRBV9
d_call: TRBD2
clone_size: -
j_call: TRBJ2-1
cdr3_aa: CASSAGTMNNEQFF
cdr3_nt: TGTGCCAGCAGCGCAGGGACTATGAACAATGAGCAGTTCTTC

v_call: TRBV7-9
d_call: -
clone_size: -
j_call: TRBJ2-1
cdr3_aa: CASSLGTVEQFF
cdr3_nt: TGTGCCAGCAGCTTGGGGACGGTTGAGCAGTTCTTC

v_call: TRBV7-6
d_call: TRBD2
clone_size: -
j_call: TRBJ2-2
cdr3_aa: CASSPSPGTSGRIGELVF
cdr3_nt: TGTGCCAGCAGCCCATCCCCCGGGACTAGCGGGAGAATCGGGGAGCTGGTTTTT

v_call: TRBV9
d_call: TRBD1
clone_size: -
j_call: TRBJ1-4
cdr3_aa: CASSPRSGQGPEKLFF
cdr3_nt: TGTGCCAGCAGCCCACGGTCGGGACAGGGGCCTGAAAAACTGTTTTTT

v_call: TRBV18
d_call: TRBD2
clone_size: -
j_call: TRBJ2-1
cdr3_aa: CASSPLAGGRGGEQFF
cdr3_nt: TGTGCCAGCTCACCACTGGCAGGCGGGAGGGGCGGTGAGCAGTTCTTC

v_call: TRBV4-3
d_call: -
clone_size: -
j_call: TRBJ1-3
cdr3_aa: CASSQDDYRNTIYF
cdr3_nt: TGCGCCAGCAGCCAAGATGATTATAGAAACACCATATATTTT